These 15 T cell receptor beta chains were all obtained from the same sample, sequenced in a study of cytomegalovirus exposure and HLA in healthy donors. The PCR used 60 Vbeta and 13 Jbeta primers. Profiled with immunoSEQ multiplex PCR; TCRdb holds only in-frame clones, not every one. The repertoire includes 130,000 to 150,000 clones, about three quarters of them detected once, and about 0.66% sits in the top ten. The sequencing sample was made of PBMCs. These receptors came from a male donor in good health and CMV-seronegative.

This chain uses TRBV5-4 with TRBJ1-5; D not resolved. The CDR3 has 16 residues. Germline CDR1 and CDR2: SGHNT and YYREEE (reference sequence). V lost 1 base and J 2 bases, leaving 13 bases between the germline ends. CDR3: CASSLNPGSGNQPQHF. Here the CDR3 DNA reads TGTGCCAGCAGCTTGAACCCGGGGAGCGGCAATCAGCCCCAGCATTTT.

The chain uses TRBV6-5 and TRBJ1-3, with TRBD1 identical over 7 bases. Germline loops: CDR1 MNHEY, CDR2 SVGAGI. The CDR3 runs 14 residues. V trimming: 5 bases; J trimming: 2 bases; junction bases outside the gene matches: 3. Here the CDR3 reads CASSRDRPGNTIYF. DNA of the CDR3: TGTGCCAGCAGTAGGGACAGACCTGGAAACACCATATATTTT.

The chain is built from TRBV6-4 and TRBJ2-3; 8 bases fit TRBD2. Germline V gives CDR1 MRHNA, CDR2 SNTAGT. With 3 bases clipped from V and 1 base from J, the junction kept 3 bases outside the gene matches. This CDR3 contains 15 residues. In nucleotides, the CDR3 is TGTGCCAGCAGTGAAGGAGCGGGAGGCACAGATACGCAGTATTTT. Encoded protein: CASSEGAGGTDTQYF.

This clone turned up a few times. CDR3 region: CASSFRLMGVRNYGYTF. The CDR3 DNA sequence: TGCGCCAGCAGCTTCCGGCTTATGGGAGTCAGGAACTATGGCTACACCTTC. The chain is built from TRBV5-1 and TRBJ1-2, with D uncertain. Trimming took off 2 bases at V and 2 bases at J, with 19 bases between the two ends. CDR3 length equals 17 residues. Germline V gene data show CDR1 as SGHRS and CDR2 as YFSETQ. Variable domain in full (rest from reference TRBV5-1 and TRBJ1-2): KAGVTQTPRYLIKTRGQQVTLSCSPISGHRSVSWYQQTPGQGLQFLFEYFSETQRNKGNFPGRFSGRQFSNSRSEMNVSTLELGDSALYLCASSFRLMGVRNYGYTFGSGTRLTVV.

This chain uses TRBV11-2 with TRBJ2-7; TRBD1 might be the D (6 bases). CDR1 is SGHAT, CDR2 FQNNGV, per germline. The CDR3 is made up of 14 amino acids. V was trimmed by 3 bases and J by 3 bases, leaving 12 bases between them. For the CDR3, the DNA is TGTGCCAGCAGCTTGGTGCAGGGGATCTACGAGCAGTACTTC. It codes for CASSLVQGIYEQYF.

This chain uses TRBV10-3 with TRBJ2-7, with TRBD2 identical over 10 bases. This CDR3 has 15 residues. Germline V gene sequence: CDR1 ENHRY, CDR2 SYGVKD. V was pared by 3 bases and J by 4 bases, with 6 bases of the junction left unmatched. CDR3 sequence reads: CAISDSSGGRYEQYF. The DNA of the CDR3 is TGTGCCATCAGTGATTCTAGCGGGGGAAGGTACGAGCAGTACTTC.

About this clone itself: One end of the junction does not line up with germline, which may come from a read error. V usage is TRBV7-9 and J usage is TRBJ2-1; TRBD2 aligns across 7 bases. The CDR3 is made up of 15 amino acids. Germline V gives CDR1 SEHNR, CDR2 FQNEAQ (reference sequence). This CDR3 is CSSSLAGTTYNEQFF. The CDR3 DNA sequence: TGTTCCAGCAGCTTGGCCGGGACTACCTACAATGAGCAGTTCTTC.

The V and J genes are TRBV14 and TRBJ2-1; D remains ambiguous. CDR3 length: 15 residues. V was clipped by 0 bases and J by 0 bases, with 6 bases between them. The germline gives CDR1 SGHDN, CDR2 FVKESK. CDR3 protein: CASSQDLSSYNEQFF. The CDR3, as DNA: TGTGCCAGCAGCCAAGACTTGAGCTCCTACAATGAGCAGTTCTTC.

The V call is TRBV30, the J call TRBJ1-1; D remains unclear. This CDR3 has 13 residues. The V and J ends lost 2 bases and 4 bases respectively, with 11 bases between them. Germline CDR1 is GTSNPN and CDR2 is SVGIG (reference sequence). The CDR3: CAWSLEIGTEAFF. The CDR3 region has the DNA TGTGCCTGGAGTTTGGAGATCGGCACTGAAGCTTTCTTT.

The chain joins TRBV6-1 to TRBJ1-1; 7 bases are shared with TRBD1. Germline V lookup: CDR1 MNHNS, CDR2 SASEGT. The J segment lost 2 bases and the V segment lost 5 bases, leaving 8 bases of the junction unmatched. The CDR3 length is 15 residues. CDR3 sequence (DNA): TGTGCCAGCAGTCCCCGAGGAGGGGGCAACACTGAAGCTTTCTTT. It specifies CASSPRGGGNTEAFF.

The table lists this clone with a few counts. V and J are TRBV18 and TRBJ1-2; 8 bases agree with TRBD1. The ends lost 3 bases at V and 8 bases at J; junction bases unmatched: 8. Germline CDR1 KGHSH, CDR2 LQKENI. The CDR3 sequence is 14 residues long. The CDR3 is CASSPSRTGIGYTF. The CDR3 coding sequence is TGTGCCAGCTCACCTTCAAGGACAGGGATAGGCTACACCTTC.

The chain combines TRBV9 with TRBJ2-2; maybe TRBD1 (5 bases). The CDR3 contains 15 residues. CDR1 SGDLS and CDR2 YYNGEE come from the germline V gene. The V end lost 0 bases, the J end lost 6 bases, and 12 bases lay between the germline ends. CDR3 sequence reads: CASSVAGRRAGELFF. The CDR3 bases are TGTGCCAGCAGCGTAGCAGGGCGAAGAGCCGGGGAGCTGTTTTTT. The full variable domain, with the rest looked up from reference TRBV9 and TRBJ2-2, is DSGVTQTPKHLITATGQRVTLRCSPRSGDLSVYWYQQSLDQGLQFLIQYYNGEERAKGNILERFSAQQFPDLHSELNLSSLELGDSALYFCASSVAGRRAGELFFGEGSRLTVL.

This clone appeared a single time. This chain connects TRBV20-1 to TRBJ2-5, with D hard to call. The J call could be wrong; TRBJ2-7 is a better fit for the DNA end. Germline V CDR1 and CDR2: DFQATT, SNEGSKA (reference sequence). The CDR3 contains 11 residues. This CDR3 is CSARENYEQYF. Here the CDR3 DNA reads TGCAGTGCTAGAGAAAACTACGAGCAGTACTTC.

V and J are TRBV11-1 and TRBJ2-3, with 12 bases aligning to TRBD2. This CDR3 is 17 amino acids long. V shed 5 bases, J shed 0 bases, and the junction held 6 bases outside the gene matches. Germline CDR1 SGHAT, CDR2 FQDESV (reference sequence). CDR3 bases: TGTGCCAGCAGCCCCTTGACTAGCGGGGGCAGCACAGATACGCAGTATTTT. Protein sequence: CASSPLTSGGSTDTQYF.

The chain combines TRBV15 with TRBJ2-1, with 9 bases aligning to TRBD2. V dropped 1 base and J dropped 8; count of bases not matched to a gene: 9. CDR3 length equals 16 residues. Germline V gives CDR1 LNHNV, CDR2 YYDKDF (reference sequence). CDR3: CATSRVPAGGLDEQFF. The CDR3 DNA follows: TGTGCCACCAGCAGAGTACCAGCGGGAGGCCTGGATGAGCAGTTCTTC.